This entry lists 20 T cell receptor beta chains sequenced from one sample in a study of CD8 T cells in ankylosing spondylitis. Study-wide results and caveats: A motif of 8 or 9 highly homologous TCR beta variants was seen as apparently characteristic of ankylosing spondylitis blood.

Each CDR3 protein is one row after TCRdb ran MiXCR on the 5' RACE reads. Of over 400,000 distinct CDR3 sequences listed, about 24% are singletons. No antigen has been assigned to these receptors. Sequencing was performed on blood, either unsorted or a sorted T cell fraction (not recorded which). The receptors originated from a male donor with ankylosing spondylitis.

This clonotype has a handful of counts. J is TRBJ2-2 and V is TRBV6-5; D might be TRBD1 (7 bases). Looked up from germline, CDR1 is MNHEY and CDR2 is SVGAGI. The CDR3 totals 15 residues. V was trimmed by 3 bases and J by 4 bases, leaving 12 bases between them. In nucleotides, the CDR3 is TGTGCCAGCAGTTATCAGGGGGGCGGCACCGGGGAGCTGTTTTTT. Protein: CASSYQGGGTGELFF.

This chain uses TRBV10-3 with TRBJ2-1; 8 bases are shared with TRBD2. This CDR3 region has 15 residues. CDR1 and CDR2 (germline): ENHRY, SYGVKD. The J segment lost 2 bases and the V segment lost 9 bases, leaving 9 bases of the junction unmatched. The CDR3 spells CAMGSAGAPYNEQFF. The DNA of the CDR3 is TGTGCCATGGGGTCAGCGGGAGCCCCCTACAATGAGCAGTTCTTC.

This clonotype was recorded many times. This chain uses TRBV12-3 or TRBV12-4 with TRBJ2-5; weak D call: TRBD2 (6 bases). The CDR3 runs to 14 residues. The V end was cut by 7 bases, the J end by 3 bases, with 15 bases between. The CDR3 here is CASTLGGVEETQYF. The CDR3 nucleotides read TGTGCCAGCACTCTAGGCGGGGTTGAAGAGACCCAGTACTTC.

The rearrangement uses TRBV6-1 and TRBJ2-2, with 9 bases lining up with TRBD2. Germline V gene sequence: CDR1 MNHNS, CDR2 SASEGT. V gave up 7 bases and J gave up 7 bases; unmatched junction bases: 13. CDR3 size: 16 residues. CDR3 coding DNA: TGTGCCAGCACCCGAGATGGGCTAGCGGGAATCGGGGAGCTGTTTTTT. Translated: CASTRDGLAGIGELFF.

The chain recombines TRBV2 with TRBJ2-1; 7 nucleotides agree with TRBD1. Germline values: CDR1 SNHLY, CDR2 FYNNEI. With V trimmed by 9 bases and J by 5 bases, 13 bases remained unmatched. The CDR3 extends over 15 amino acids. The CDR3 loop is CASRANRDSNNEQFF. The CDR3 coding sequence is TGTGCCAGTCGCGCTAACCGGGACAGTAACAATGAGCAGTTCTTC. Drawing the rest from reference TRBV2 and TRBJ2-1, the complete variable domain is EPEVTQTPSHQVTQMGQEVILRCVPISNHLYFYWYRQILGQKVEFLVSFYNNEISEKSEIFDDQFSVERPDGSNFTLKIRSTKLEDSAMYFCASRANRDSNNEQFFGPGTRLTVL.

This clonotype was found many times. The V and J genes are TRBV29-1 and TRBJ2-1; perhaps TRBD2 as D (5 bases). CDR3 size: 10 residues. In germline, CDR1 is SQVTM, CDR2 ANQGSEA. The chain's CDR3 is CSGIGRVQFF. The CDR3 bases are TGCAGTGGTATTGGGCGGGTGCAGTTCTTC.

This clonotype has just a few counts. The chain carries TRBV6-1 and TRBJ1-3; 7 bases are shared with TRBD1. V lost 8 bases to trimming and J lost 3 bases; unmatched junction nucleotides: 4. CDR3 length: 13 amino acids. Germline V gives CDR1 MNHNS, CDR2 SASEGT. CDR3 sequence: CASSRDSGNTIYF. CDR3 DNA: TGTGCCAGCTCAAGGGACAGTGGAAACACCATATATTTT.

This chain's CDR3 is CASSTGRNQPQHF. The CDR3 DNA sequence: TGTGCCAGCAGTACAGGGAGGAATCAGCCCCAGCATTTT. This rearrangement joins TRBV6-1 to TRBJ1-5, with a tentative D call TRBD1 (6 bases). CDR3 length equals 13 residues. From germline, CDR1 is MNHNS and CDR2 SASEGT. Trimming left V 5 bases short and J 4 bases short, with 9 bases between.

The chain has TRBV20-1 and TRBJ2-3, with 9 nucleotides matching TRBD1. The CDR3 consists of 17 residues. Germline V CDR1 and CDR2: DFQATT, SNEGSKA (reference sequence). J lost 3 bases, V lost 3 bases, and 13 bases had no gene match. The CDR3 protein is CSASTRGTGPNTDTQYF. For the CDR3, the DNA is TGCAGTGCTAGCACCAGGGGGACAGGGCCCAATACAGATACGCAGTATTTT.

The rearrangement joins TRBV5-4 to TRBJ2-1; D not resolved. V lost 1 base and J lost 5, with 7 bases in between. CDR3 length equals 13 residues. Germline lookup yields CDR1 SGHNT and CDR2 YYREEE (reference sequence). The CDR3 region is CASSLPQNNEQFF. Here the CDR3 DNA reads TGTGCCAGCAGCTTGCCCCAGAACAATGAGCAGTTCTTC. The full variable domain, with the rest looked up from reference TRBV5-4 and TRBJ2-1, is ETGVTQSPTHLIKTRGQQVTLRCSSQSGHNTVSWYQQALGQGPQFIFQYYREEENGRGNFPPRFSGLQFPNYSSELNVNALELDDSALYLCASSLPQNNEQFFGPGTRLTVL.

The chain couples TRBV7-2 to TRBJ2-7; TRBD2 is a possible D gene (8 bases). Germline CDR1 reads SGHTA; CDR2 reads FQGNSA. The V end was cut by 1 base, the J end by 3 bases, with 13 bases between. The CDR3 totals 15 residues. The CDR3 loop reads CASSLVAGTDYEQYV. CDR3 bases: TGTGCCAGCAGCTTAGTAGCGGGGACAGACTACGAGCAGTACGTC.

J is TRBJ2-3 and V is TRBV7-2, with 7 bases that match TRBD2. The CDR3 contains 15 residues. J lost 3 bases, V lost 0 bases, and 3 bases had no gene match. Germline CDR1 reads SGHTA; CDR2 reads FQGNSA. CDR3 DNA: TGTGCCAGCAGCTTAGCGGGAGCGGGAACAGATACGCAGTATTTT. Its protein product is CASSLAGAGTDTQYF.

This clonotype was observed a few times. The gene calls are TRBV29-1 and TRBJ2-1; a weak D match, TRBD2 (5 bases). With 4 bases removed from V and 6 bases from J, the gap between germline ends came to 16 bases. The CDR3 totals 14 residues. Germline values: CDR1 SQVTM, CDR2 ANQGSEA. This CDR3 is CSVAGSRTFNEQFF. In DNA form, the CDR3 reads TGCAGCGTTGCCGGATCGAGGACTTTCAATGAGCAGTTCTTC.

This chain links TRBV5-1 with TRBJ1-6; weak D call: TRBD1 (5 bases). The V gene's germline CDR1 is SGHRS and CDR2 YFSETQ. This CDR3 region has 16 residues. V lost 0 bases and J 8 bases, leaving 15 bases between the germline ends. The CDR3 nucleotides are TGCGCCAGCAGCTTGGGGGGCAGGGAAGATTATTCACCCCTCCACTTT. It specifies CASSLGGREDYSPLHF.

This clonotype occurred a few times. The chain employs TRBV7-9 and TRBJ2-2, with 11 nucleotides matching TRBD2. The CDR3 is 16 residues long. The V gene's germline CDR1 is SEHNR and CDR2 FQNEAQ (reference sequence). Unmatched junction bases numbered 4, after V lost 6 bases and J lost 1 base. The CDR3 coding sequence is TGTGCCAGCAGAACTAGCGGGAGAGAGAACACCGGGGAGCTGTTTTTT. Translation: CASRTSGRENTGELFF.

This clonotype turned up a few times. The V gene is TRBV7-8, the J gene TRBJ1-5, with D maybe TRBD1 (6 bases). The CDR3 loop spans 16 amino acids. V was pared by 1 base and J by 5 bases, with 15 bases between. Germline lookup yields CDR1 SGHVS and CDR2 FQNEAQ. In nucleotides, the CDR3 is TGTGCCAGCAGCTTAGGAAGTGGGGGCTATGATCAGCCCCAGCATTTT. Protein: CASSLGSGGYDQPQHF.

This clonotype was counted only a few times. V is TRBV5-1 and J is TRBJ1-1; tentative D call: TRBD1 (5 bases). Trimming shortened V by 2 bases and J by 0 bases, and 11 bases separated the two germline ends. CDR1 and CDR2 (germline): SGHRS, YFSETQ. The length of the CDR3 is 15 residues. In DNA form, the CDR3 reads TGCGCCAGCAGCTTACCTGACAGAATGAACACTGAAGCTTTCTTT. It translates to CASSLPDRMNTEAFF. The full variable domain, its missing parts supplied by reference TRBV5-1 and TRBJ1-1, is KAGVTQTPRYLIKTRGQQVTLSCSPISGHRSVSWYQQTPGQGLQFLFEYFSETQRNKGNFPGRFSGRQFSNSRSEMNVSTLELGDSALYLCASSLPDRMNTEAFFGQGTRLTVV.

CDR3 sequence reads: CASSSDFTYNEQFF. The DNA of the CDR3 is TGCGCCAGCAGCTCCGACTTCACCTACAATGAGCAGTTCTTC. The rearrangement links TRBV5-1 to TRBJ2-1; D not certain. V lost 3 bases to trimming and J lost 2 bases, with 9 bases between them. This CDR3 has 14 amino acids. Germline V gene data show CDR1 as SGHRS and CDR2 as YFSETQ.

This clonotype was picked up many times. The chain uses TRBV12-3 or TRBV12-4 and TRBJ2-1, with no clear D. The V and J ends lost 5 bases and 0 bases respectively, with 11 bases between them. The CDR3 runs 15 residues. CDR3: CASSPRLGSYNEQFF. As DNA, the CDR3 is TGTGCCAGCAGTCCTAGATTGGGCTCCTACAATGAGCAGTTCTTC.

The sample holds a few counts of this clonotype. The rearrangement links TRBV13 to TRBJ2-7; 9 positions agree with TRBD1. V dropped 3 bases and J dropped 3; count of bases not matched to a gene: 6. Germline V gene data show CDR1 as PRHDT and CDR2 as FYEKMQ (reference sequence). This CDR3 is built from 15 residues. The CDR3 sequence is CASSFKRQGVYEQYF. The CDR3 nucleotides are TGTGCCAGCAGCTTCAAACGACAGGGGGTCTACGAGCAGTACTTC.